A selection of T cell receptor beta chains follows, all from one sample in a study of blood T cell repertoires in COVID-19. The assay was immunoSEQ multiplex PCR, and TCRdb's table has in-frame clones only and misses some. The data contain approximately 230,000 clones, around 83% of them singletons. Sequenced: peripheral blood. These receptors came from a man older than 75 with acute or convalescent COVID-19. Both conserved end residues are part of each CDR3.

j_gene: TRBJ2-6
v_gene: TRBV4-1
CDR3aa: CASSPHSGRRGANVLTF

j_gene: TRBJ1-1
v_gene: TRBV5-5
CDR3aa: CASSLAGGQNTEAFF

j_gene: TRBJ1-6
v_gene: TRBV5-1
CDR3aa: CASSLGQTSSYNSPLHF

j_gene: TRBJ1-2
v_gene: TRBV6-5
CDR3aa: CASRRSDRGRVGYTF

j_gene: TRBJ2-2
v_gene: TRBV11-2
CDR3aa: CASSLRAGQGATGELFF

j_gene: TRBJ1-2
v_gene: TRBV28
CDR3aa: CASSGFGQEPNYGYTF

j_gene: TRBJ1-1
v_gene: TRBV7-3
CDR3aa: CASSSTGRNTEAFF

j_gene: TRBJ2-3
v_gene: TRBV5-1
CDR3aa: CASSLGLAGQDTQYF

j_gene: TRBJ2-2
v_gene: TRBV10-2
CDR3aa: CASSDYRGTGELFF

j_gene: TRBJ2-3
v_gene: TRBV7-2
CDR3aa: CASSQSLAATDTQYF

j_gene: TRBJ2-5
v_gene: TRBV21-1
CDR3aa: CASTRETQYF

j_gene: TRBJ1-2
v_gene: TRBV19
CDR3aa: CASSIVQGNYGYTF

j_gene: TRBJ2-2
v_gene: TRBV9
CDR3aa: CASSVATTSGGTGELFF

j_gene: TRBJ1-2
v_gene: TRBV10-3
CDR3aa: CAISESGQAPYGYTF

j_gene: TRBJ1-5
v_gene: TRBV12-3/TRBV12-4
CDR3aa: CASSFPPDQPQHF

j_gene: TRBJ1-5
v_gene: TRBV5-5
CDR3aa: CASSLLWQGLAPQHF

j_gene: TRBJ1-3
v_gene: TRBV7-9
CDR3aa: CASSQRGQVGNTIYF

j_gene: TRBJ1-2
v_gene: TRBV24-1
CDR3aa: CATSRQGDYGYTF

j_gene: TRBJ1-1
v_gene: TRBV29-1
CDR3aa: CSVHAATGTEAFF

j_gene: TRBJ2-2
v_gene: TRBV29-1
CDR3aa: CSVRPGQAGELFF

j_gene: TRBJ2-3
v_gene: TRBV7-9
CDR3aa: CASSGTGGTDTQYF

j_gene: TRBJ2-5
v_gene: TRBV5-5
CDR3aa: CASSSIFRTAQETQYF

j_gene: TRBJ1-1
v_gene: TRBV6-5
CDR3aa: CAIGQSRVEAFF

j_gene: TRBJ1-1
v_gene: TRBV7-9
CDR3aa: CASSLGGGQRTEAFF

j_gene: TRBJ1-2
v_gene: TRBV27
CDR3aa: CASSLSRQGGWFGYTF

j_gene: TRBJ2-7
v_gene: TRBV10-3
CDR3aa: CAISGQPNSYEQYF

j_gene: TRBJ1-2
v_gene: TRBV29-1
CDR3aa: CSVETGSYGYTF

j_gene: TRBJ1-5
v_gene: TRBV2
CDR3aa: CASSESNSNQPQHF

j_gene: TRBJ2-6
v_gene: TRBV5-1
CDR3aa: CASSSAGLFSGANVLTF